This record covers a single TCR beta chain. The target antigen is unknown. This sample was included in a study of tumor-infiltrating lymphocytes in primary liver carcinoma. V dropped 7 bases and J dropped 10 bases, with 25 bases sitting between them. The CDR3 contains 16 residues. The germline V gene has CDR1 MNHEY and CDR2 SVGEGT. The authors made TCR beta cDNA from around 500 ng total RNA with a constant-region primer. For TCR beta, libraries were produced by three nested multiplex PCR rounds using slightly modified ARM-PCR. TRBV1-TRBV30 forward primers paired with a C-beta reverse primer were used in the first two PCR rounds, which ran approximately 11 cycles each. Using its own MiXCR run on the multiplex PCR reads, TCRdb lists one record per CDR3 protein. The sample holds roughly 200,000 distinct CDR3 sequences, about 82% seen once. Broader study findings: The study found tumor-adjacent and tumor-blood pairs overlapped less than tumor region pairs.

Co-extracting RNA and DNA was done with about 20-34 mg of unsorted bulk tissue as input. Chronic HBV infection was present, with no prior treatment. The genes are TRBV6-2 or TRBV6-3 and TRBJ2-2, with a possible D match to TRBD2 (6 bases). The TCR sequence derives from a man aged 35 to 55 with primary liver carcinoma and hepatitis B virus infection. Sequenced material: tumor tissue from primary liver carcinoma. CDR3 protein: CASTGGAATNTKELFF. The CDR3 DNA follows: TGTGCCAGCACCGGCGGGGCGGCTACCAACACCAAGGAGCTGTTTTTT.